This T cell receptor beta chain was retrieved from a study of blood T cell repertoires in COVID-19. Study context: The United States, Italy and Spain supplied acute and convalescent COVID-19 samples. Sample material is recorded as cDNA or gDNA derived from T cells, B-cell-depleted T cells, or PBMCs.

Libraries were prepared by immunoSEQ multiplex PCR; TCRdb keeps only in-frame clonotypes and omits some of them. Among about 49,000 clones listed, about 87% were seen once. Followed over time, Seattle patients had been enrolled while infection was active. Germline-derived CDR1 and CDR2 are LNHDA and SQIVND (reference sequence). V lost 4 bases and J lost 7; bases outside the gene matches: 17. This CDR3 region has 18 residues. This chain connects TRBV19 to TRBJ1-5, with 9 bases matching TRBD1. Input material: peripheral blood. The origin of this receptor is an elderly woman with COVID-19, enrolled during active disease. CDR3 sequence (DNA): TGTGCCAGTAGTAAGAGGACAGGGGCTTCCCTGGGGGTACAGCCCCAGCATTTT. Translation gives CASSKRTGASLGVQPQHF.